The clone carrying this TCR beta chain showed up many times. TCRdb reanalysed the RT-PCR reads using MiXCR and keeps one entry per CDR3 protein. The sample holds 530,000 or so distinct CDR3 sequences; roughly 10% are singletons and the top ten take 9.5% to 13%. The V gene lost 4 bases and the J gene lost 0 bases, with 13 bases spanning the gap. The CDR3 totals 15 residues. Germline V gene sequence: CDR1 SGHTA, CDR2 FQGNSA. The data derive from a study of response to subunit inactivated influenza vaccine. This chain uses TRBV7-2 with TRBJ2-7; a weak D match, TRBD2 (6 bases). The sample here was PBMCs from blood, taken on the day of vaccination. The sequence derives from a man aged 45 to 65 who received an inactivated influenza vaccine. The CDR3 DNA follows: TGTGCCAGCAGCTCTTCCCCGACTAGCTCCTACGAGCAGTACTTC. As protein: CASSSSPTSSYEQYF.